Below, 9 T cell receptor beta chains from the same sample are listed, as sequenced in a study of blood T cell repertoires in COVID-19. The method was immunoSEQ multiplex PCR; TCRdb's version includes in-frame clones alone and lacks a portion of them. The repertoire holds about 120,000 clones, with around 87% as singletons. Material for sequencing was peripheral blood. Receptors were obtained from a man between 65 and 80 years old with active or convalescent COVID-19.

The V and J genes are TRBV4-2 and TRBJ2-3; 7 nucleotides agree with TRBD2. V lost 3 bases, J lost 2 bases, and 2 bases stayed unmatched. The CDR3 is 14 residues long. Germline CDR1 LGHNA, CDR2 YNFKEQ. The DNA of the CDR3 is TGTGCCAGCAGCCAGCTAGCGGACACAGATACGCAGTATTTT. It translates to CASSQLADTDTQYF.

The rearrangement uses TRBV3-1 (or the pseudogene TRBV3-2) and TRBJ2-3; TRBD2 matches at 10 bases. CDR3 length: 18 residues. Trimming cost V 0 bases and J 2 bases; bases outside gene matches: 8. Germline V CDR1 and CDR2: LGHDT, YNNKEL (reference sequence). Written as DNA, the CDR3 is TGTGCCAGCAGCCAAGAGGGGAAGCTAGCGGGAGCCACAGATACGCAGTATTTT. It yields the protein CASSQEGKLAGATDTQYF.

This rearrangement joins TRBV25-1 to TRBJ1-1, with D possibly being TRBD1 (6 bases). The CDR3 is made up of 14 amino acids. V gave up 6 bases and J gave up 0 bases, with 11 bases separating them. CDR1 is MGHDK and CDR2 is SYGVNS in the germline V gene. The DNA of the CDR3 is TGTGCCAGCAGGGAGACAGGACTGAACACTGAAGCTTTCTTT. Translated, it gives CASRETGLNTEAFF.

This clone was observed a few times. The V and J genes are TRBV7-9 and TRBJ1-1; no reliable D call. The CDR3 runs to 11 residues. Trimming cost V 6 bases and J 6 bases, with 8 bases left between them. Germline V gives CDR1 SEHNR, CDR2 FQNEAQ (reference sequence). The CDR3 DNA is TGTGCCAGCAGTAACGGTGCTGAAGCTTTCTTT. This encodes CASSNGAEAFF.

The chain combines TRBV5-1 with TRBJ1-6, with 7 bases fitting TRBD1. The CDR3 is made up of 15 amino acids. V shed 2 bases and J 7 bases; nucleotides not matched to a gene: 6. Germline V gives CDR1 SGHRS, CDR2 YFSETQ. In nucleotides, the CDR3 is TGCGCCAGCAGCTTCACCGGGACAGAAAATTCACCCCTCCACTTT. Amino acids: CASSFTGTENSPLHF. The variable domain in full, completed from reference TRBV5-1 and TRBJ1-6, reads KAGVTQTPRYLIKTRGQQVTLSCSPISGHRSVSWYQQTPGQGLQFLFEYFSETQRNKGNFPGRFSGRQFSNSRSEMNVSTLELGDSALYLCASSFTGTENSPLHFGNGTRLTVT.

The V gene is TRBV27, the J gene TRBJ2-7, with 11 bases fitting TRBD1. The CDR3 is 14 amino acids. V dropped 3 bases and J dropped 7; count of bases not matched to a gene: 5. CDR1 and CDR2 (germline): MNHEY, SMNVEV (reference sequence). The CDR3 protein is CASSFPGQGGEQYF. In DNA form, the CDR3 reads TGTGCCAGCAGTTTCCCGGGACAGGGGGGGGAGCAGTACTTC.

The chain joins TRBV27 to TRBJ1-5; perhaps TRBD1 as D (5 bases). V was pared by 5 bases and J by 3 bases, with 17 bases between. From germline, CDR1 is MNHEY and CDR2 SMNVEV (reference sequence). The CDR3 loop spans 16 amino acids. CDR3 loop: CASSPSPAGNNQPQHF. CDR3 nucleotide sequence: TGTGCCAGCAGTCCGAGTCCGGCAGGGAACAATCAGCCCCAGCATTTT.

The V call is TRBV5-1, the J call TRBJ1-5; no reliable D call. The V and J ends lost 0 bases and 2 bases respectively, with 6 bases between them. This CDR3 comprises 14 residues. CDR1 SGHRS and CDR2 YFSETQ come from the germline V gene. Written as DNA, the CDR3 is TGCGCCAGCAGCTTGGACAGTCGCAATCAGCCCCAGCATTTT. Translation gives CASSLDSRNQPQHF. Variable domain in full (rest from reference TRBV5-1 and TRBJ1-5): KAGVTQTPRYLIKTRGQQVTLSCSPISGHRSVSWYQQTPGQGLQFLFEYFSETQRNKGNFPGRFSGRQFSNSRSEMNVSTLELGDSALYLCASSLDSRNQPQHFGDGTRLSIL.

This rearrangement joins TRBV5-1 to TRBJ2-1; 8 nucleotides agree with TRBD2. The CDR3 has 14 amino acids. Trimming at V came to 7 bases and at J to 8 bases, leaving 11 bases not matched to a gene. Germline V gene lookup returns CDR1 SGHRS and CDR2 YFSETQ. CDR3 sequence: CASGPGLVTDEQFF. The CDR3 coding sequence is TGCGCCAGCGGGCCGGGACTAGTAACGGATGAGCAGTTCTTC.